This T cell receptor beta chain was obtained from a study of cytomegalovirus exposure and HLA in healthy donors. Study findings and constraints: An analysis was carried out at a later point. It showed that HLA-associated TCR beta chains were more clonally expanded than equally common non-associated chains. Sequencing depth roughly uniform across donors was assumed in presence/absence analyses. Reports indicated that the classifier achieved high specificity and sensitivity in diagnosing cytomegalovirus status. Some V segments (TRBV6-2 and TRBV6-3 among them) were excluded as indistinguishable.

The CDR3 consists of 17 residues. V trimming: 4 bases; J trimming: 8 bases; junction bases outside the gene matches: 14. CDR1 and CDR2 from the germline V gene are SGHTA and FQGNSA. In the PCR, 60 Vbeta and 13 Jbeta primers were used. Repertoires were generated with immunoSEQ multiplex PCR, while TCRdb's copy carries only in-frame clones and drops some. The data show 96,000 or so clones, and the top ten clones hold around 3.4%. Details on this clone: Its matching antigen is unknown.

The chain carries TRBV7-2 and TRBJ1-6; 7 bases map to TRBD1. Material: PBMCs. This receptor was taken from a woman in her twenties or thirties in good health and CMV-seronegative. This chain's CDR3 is CASSSLPSGTAYSPLHF. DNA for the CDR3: TGTGCCAGCAGCTCCCTCCCTTCAGGGACAGCCTATTCACCCCTCCACTTT.